Listed here is a single TCR beta chain. Germline CDR1 is SGHTA and CDR2 is FQGNSA. Trimming cost V 4 bases and J 3 bases, with 18 bases left between them. This CDR3 contains 16 residues. This entry is derived from a study of blood T cell repertoires in COVID-19. Data came from immunoSEQ multiplex PCR; TCRdb stores just in-frame clones and leaves some out. The data hold about 480,000 clones, with roughly 88% observed a single time. The chain has TRBV7-2 and TRBJ1-2, with D unclear. The TCR originated in a woman aged 40 to 50 who had recovered from COVID-19. Sequenced: PBMCs or T cells enriched from blood (not recorded which). This chain's CDR3 is CASSSVTLSRYYGYTF. In nucleotides, the CDR3 is TGTGCCAGCAGCTCAGTGACCCTGTCGAGGTACTATGGCTACACCTTC.